This T cell receptor (beta chain) appears in the sequencing data of a study of type 1 regulatory T cells. This clonotype was counted only a few times. The target antigen is unknown. The CDR3 contains 17 residues. The V gene's germline CDR1 is SGHTA and CDR2 FQGNSA. V lost 1 base, J lost 6 bases, and 8 bases stayed unmatched. MiXCR, run by TCRdb on the reads, gives a single entry per CDR3 protein. The data show 63,000 or so distinct CDR3 sequences, with approximately 47% seen just once and about 2% held by the top ten. This receptor was identified in a human donor in good health. What was sequenced was cultured non-Tr1 T cells, either the whole culture or a sorted T cell fraction (not recorded which). J is TRBJ2-2 and V is TRBV7-2; 10 positions match TRBD2. The CDR3 DNA sequence: TGTGCCAGCAGCTTAGTTATGGGACTAGCGAGGGCCGGGGAGCTGTTTTTT. This codes for CASSLVMGLARAGELFF.